The clone carrying this T cell receptor beta chain was picked up many times. The sample originates from a study of Graves' ophthalmopathy and Graves' hyperthyroidism. From RNA, the CDR3 regions of TCR beta chains were amplified and sequenced. In the first round, RT-PCR was carried out with HTBI primers, and a multiplex PCR formed the second round. TCRdb analysed the multiplex PCR reads with MiXCR anew, one entry per CDR3 protein. The sample records under 400,000 distinct CDR3 sequences, roughly a sixth being singletons. The CDR3 consists of 17 residues. The V segment lost 6 bases and the J segment 1 base; nucleotides outside the gene matches: 12.

The source material was peripheral blood. This chain links TRBV12-3 or TRBV12-4 with TRBJ2-5; 9 bases are a match to TRBD1. The sequence derives from an adult man with Graves' ophthalmopathy. For the CDR3, the DNA is TGTGCCAGCAGCCAGGGGGCCCGGACAGGGGCCCAAGAGACCCAGTACTTC. Its protein product is CASSQGARTGAQETQYF.